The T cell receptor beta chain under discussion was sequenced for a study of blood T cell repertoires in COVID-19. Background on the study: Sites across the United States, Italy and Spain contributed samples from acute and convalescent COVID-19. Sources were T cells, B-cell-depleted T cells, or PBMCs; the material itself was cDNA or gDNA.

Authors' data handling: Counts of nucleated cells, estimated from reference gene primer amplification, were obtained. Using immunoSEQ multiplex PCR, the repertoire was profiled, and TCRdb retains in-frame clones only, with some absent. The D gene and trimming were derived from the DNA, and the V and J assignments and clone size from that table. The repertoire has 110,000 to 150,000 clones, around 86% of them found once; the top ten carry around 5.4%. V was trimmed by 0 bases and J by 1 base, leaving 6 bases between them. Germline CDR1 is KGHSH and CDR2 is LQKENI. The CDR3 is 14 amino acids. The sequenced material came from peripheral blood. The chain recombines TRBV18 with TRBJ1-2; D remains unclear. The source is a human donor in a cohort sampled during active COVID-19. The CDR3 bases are TGTGCCAGCTCACCACCAATTATTAACTATGGCTACACCTTC. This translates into CASSPPIINYGYTF.